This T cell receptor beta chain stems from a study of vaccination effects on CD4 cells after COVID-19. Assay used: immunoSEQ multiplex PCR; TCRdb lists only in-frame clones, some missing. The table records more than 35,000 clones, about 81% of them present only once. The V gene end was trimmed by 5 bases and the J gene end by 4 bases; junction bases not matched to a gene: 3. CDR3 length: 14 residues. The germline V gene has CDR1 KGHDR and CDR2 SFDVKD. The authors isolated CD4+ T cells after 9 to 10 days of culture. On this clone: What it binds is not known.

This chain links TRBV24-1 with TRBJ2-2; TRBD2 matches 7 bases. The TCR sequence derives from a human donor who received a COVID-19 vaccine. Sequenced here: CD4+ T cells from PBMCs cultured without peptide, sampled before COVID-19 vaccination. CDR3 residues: CATSGGGGTGELFF. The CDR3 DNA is TGTGCCACCAGTGGCGGGGGAGGCACCGGGGAGCTGTTTTTT.